This T cell receptor beta chain was obtained from a study of blood T cell repertoires in COVID-19 (dated by TCRdb to 2018 to 2021). About the study as a whole: Collaborator samples came from the United States, Italy and Spain and covered acute and convalescent phases of COVID-19. The prospective study material was composed of cDNA or gDNA derived from T cells, B-cell-depleted T cells, or PBMCs. The repertoires were made available in a free public database intended to serve as a resource for research on the immune response to SARS-CoV-2. Subjects who had been exposed to COVID-19, were actively infected with it, or had recovered from it provided the deeply sampled blood TCRbeta repertoires that made up the dataset. Where available, HLA class I and class II types were obtained from metadata supplied by the sample provider rather than from assay-based typing. A de-identified subject ID, COVID-19 status, age in years and sex were almost always included in the sample metadata. The samples were drawn from the first 160 participants of the ongoing ImmuneRACE study and from roughly 1,300 subjects provided by 6 global collaborators. What the research found in general, with its limitations: How much clinical and demographic metadata was included differed by source and by participant, and the metadata was provided uncurated.

On this clone: Which antigen it targets is not known. Base quality data are lacking; no much larger clone is found one base away.

The immunoSEQ Assay, a bias-controlled multiplex PCR, was used to amplify TCRbeta CDR3 regions from genomic DNA. As for the authors' bioinformatics: Nucleated cell counts per sample were estimated from amplification of reference gene primers within the assay. To quantify the absolute abundance of each unique TCRbeta CDR3 rearrangement, sequence reads were collapsed and filtered. For each sample, productive Simpson clonality was calculated by taking the square root of Simpson's diversity index across productive rearrangements. TCRdb provides this immuneACCESS table in a form limited to in-frame rearrangements. Some clones are lacking; in checked studies, under half of them reflect an unresolved V gene, and why the rest are absent is not known. V and J calls and clone size are given by that table; D and trimming were obtained from the DNA. This sample comprises roughly 220,000 clones, roughly 89% of them detected only once. The ten top clones hold roughly 2.3% of the sample.

For CDR1 and CDR2, the germline V gene lists MGHDK and SYGVNS. Relative to germline, V is missing 6 bases and J is missing 5 bases, with 8 bases of the junction outside any gene match. The CDR3 covers 14 residues, taking in both the cysteine and the phenylalanine. CDR3 DNA is the only sequence kept; it has 42 bases, read in frame from the first base. Samples from volunteer blood donors who had recovered from COVID-19 were contributed by a second Seattle source. Each collaborating institution followed its own protocols to collect whole blood in K2EDTA tubes. For TCRbeta analysis, collaborator samples were shipped as frozen whole blood, as isolated PBMCs, or as DNA extracted from either sample type.

The V gene is TRBV25-1 and the J gene is TRBJ2-5, and 8 junctional nucleotides match TRBD2. Material: peripheral blood. The source is a man aged 25-40 years who had recovered from COVID-19. CDR3 reads: CASRPGGGWETQYF. In nucleotides, the sequence is TGTGCCAGCAGACCCGGGGGGGGGTGGGAGACCCAGTACTTC. Supplemented by the reference TRBV25-1 and TRBJ2-5 proteins around the CDR3, the complete variable domain is EADIYQTPRYLVIGTGKKITLECSQTMGHDKMYWYQQDPGMELHLIHYSYGVNSTEKGDLSSESTVSRIRTEHFPLTLESARPSHTSQYLCASRPGGGWETQYFGPGTRLLVL.